The 29 T cell receptor beta chains listed next were all sequenced from one sample in a study of blood T cells in healthy people across ages. Combining a sample-barcoded 5' primer with a J-beta primer mix, a second PCR ran for roughly 6 to 12 cycles. TCRdb reanalysed the 5' RACE reads using MiXCR and keeps one entry per CDR3 protein. Of around 800,000 distinct CDR3 sequences listed, about 59% are singletons. Sequences were obtained from blood. The receptors come from a man under 40 in good health.

The chain has TRBV7-8 and TRBJ2-1; tentative D call: TRBD1 (6 bases). This CDR3 has 15 amino acids. The V and J ends lost 2 bases and 3 bases respectively, with 11 bases between them. In germline, CDR1 is SGHVS, CDR2 FQNEAQ. The CDR3 here is CASSLRDTYYNEQFF. The CDR3 DNA follows: TGTGCCAGCAGCTTAAGGGACACTTACTACAATGAGCAGTTCTTC. Together with reference TRBV7-8 and TRBJ2-1, the CDR3 gives the full variable domain: GAGVSQSPRYKVAKRGQDVALRCDPISGHVSLFWYQQALGQGPEFLTYFQNEAQLDKSGLPSDRFFAERPEGSVSTLKIQRTQQEDSAVYLCASSLRDTYYNEQFFGPGTRLTVL.

The table lists this clonotype with a few counts. V is TRBV7-2 and J is TRBJ2-1; 14 positions match TRBD2. Per germline, CDR1 SGHTA and CDR2 FQGNSA. With 5 bases clipped from V and 4 bases from J, the junction kept 16 bases outside the gene matches. This CDR3 is built from 20 residues. The CDR3 DNA is TGTGCCAGCAGCAAACCCTTGAAGACTAGCGGGGGGGCCTCGTACAATGAGCAGTTCTTC. Translating gives CASSKPLKTSGGASYNEQFF.

The chain links TRBV28 to TRBJ2-7; maybe TRBD2 (5 bases). Matching the DNA end better, TRBJ2-4 makes the J call doubtful. The CDR3 length is 14 residues. The germline V gene encodes CDR1 MDHEN and CDR2 SYDVKM. The CDR3 nucleotides read TGTGCCAGCTCGCCGGCGGGCGGGTTGAACATTCAGTACTTC. The encoded protein is CASSPAGGLNIQYF.

J is TRBJ2-4 and V is TRBV20-1; perhaps TRBD2 as D (6 bases). The closer fit of TRBJ2-7 to the DNA end suggests the J call may be wrong. The CDR3 is 13 residues long. CDR1 and CDR2 (germline): DFQATT, SNEGSKA (reference sequence). The CDR3 DNA follows: TGCAGGGCGACTAGTGGGGCCTCCTACGAGCAGTACTTC. As protein: CRATSGASYEQYF.

This clonotype appeared a single time. This sequence joins TRBV24-1 and TRBJ2-6; D ambiguous. Germline V gene data show CDR1 as KGHDR and CDR2 as SFDVKD. V was trimmed by 1 base and J by 4 bases, leaving 7 bases between them. This CDR3 has 15 amino acids. This CDR3 is CATSDFGSGANVLTF. CDR3 DNA: TGTGCCACCAGTGATTTTGGGTCCGGGGCCAACGTCCTGACTTTC.

This clonotype was seen a handful of times. The V and J genes are TRBV7-9 and TRBJ2-3; a possible D gene is TRBD2 (5 bases). The germline V and J ends were trimmed by 3 bases and 3 bases, with 10 bases remaining between them. This CDR3 spans 14 amino acids. Germline V CDR1 and CDR2: SEHNR, FQNEAQ (reference sequence). This CDR3 is CASSLARETDTQYF. As DNA, the CDR3 is TGTGCCAGCAGCTTGGCGAGGGAGACAGATACGCAGTATTTT.

The rearrangement joins TRBV27 to TRBJ1-2; D is uncertain. CDR3 length: 15 amino acids. Germline-derived CDR1 and CDR2 are MNHEY and SMNVEV (reference sequence). Trimming cost V 4 bases and J 2 bases, with 14 bases left between them. The CDR3 bases are TGTGCCAGCAGTTCATGGACCGGATCGAACTATGGCTACACCTTC. It encodes CASSSWTGSNYGYTF.

The rearrangement joins TRBV14 to TRBJ2-5, with TRBD2 identical over 7 bases. Trimming cost V 1 base and J 11 bases; bases outside gene matches: 16. Looked up from germline, CDR1 is SGHDN and CDR2 is FVKESK. The CDR3 is 16 residues long. CDR3 loop: CASSQGGLAVSLGQYF. In nucleotides, the CDR3 is TGTGCCAGCAGCCAAGGAGGGCTAGCGGTATCCTTGGGGCAGTACTTC.

The chain employs TRBV3-1 and TRBJ2-4; 8 positions match TRBD2. Germline CDR1 is LGHDT and CDR2 is YNNKEL (reference sequence). The CDR3 loop spans 16 amino acids. Trimming cost V 4 bases and J 0 bases; bases outside gene matches: 5. The CDR3 protein is CASSPLAGLAKNIQYF. In DNA form, the CDR3 reads TGTGCCAGCAGCCCGTTAGCGGGGCTAGCCAAAAACATTCAGTACTTC.

The chain carries TRBV9 and TRBJ1-2, with 9 bases matching TRBD1. Germline V CDR1 and CDR2: SGDLS, YYNGEE. Trimming cost V 4 bases and J 2 bases; bases outside gene matches: 6. The CDR3 sequence is 15 residues long. Written as DNA, the CDR3 is TGTGCCAGCAGCCCGGACAGGGGCGTAAACTATGGCTACACCTTC. It is translated as CASSPDRGVNYGYTF.

V and J are TRBV4-2 and TRBJ2-7, with D possibly being TRBD1 or TRBD2 (5 bases each). CDR3 length: 17 residues. V was cut by 0 bases and J by 2 bases, with 17 bases left in between. CDR1 and CDR2 from the germline V gene are LGHNA and YNFKEQ. The CDR3 reads CASSQDGDGQGTYEQYF. CDR3 DNA: TGTGCCAGCAGCCAAGACGGGGACGGTCAAGGGACCTACGAGCAGTACTTC.

The genes are TRBV7-9 and TRBJ2-7, with no clear D. V was clipped by 1 base and J by 3 bases, with 10 bases between them. From germline, CDR1 is SEHNR and CDR2 FQNEAQ (reference sequence). This CDR3 has 14 residues. The CDR3 is CASSLDGRFYEQYF. In DNA form, the CDR3 reads TGTGCCAGCAGCTTAGATGGTCGATTCTACGAGCAGTACTTC.

The rearrangement links TRBV3-1 to TRBJ2-7; TRBD1 agrees at 10 bases. Germline values: CDR1 LGHDT, CDR2 YNNKEL (reference sequence). The ends lost 0 bases at V and 3 bases at J; junction bases unmatched: 8. CDR3 length: 17 residues. CDR3 bases: TGTGCCAGCAGCCAAGATCAAGGGCGGGACAGGGGCTACGAGCAGTACTTC. It codes for CASSQDQGRDRGYEQYF.

The rearrangement uses TRBV28 and TRBJ2-3; 15 bases map to TRBD2. The ends lost 5 bases at V and 6 bases at J; junction bases unmatched: 9. The CDR3 totals 17 residues. In germline, CDR1 is MDHEN, CDR2 SYDVKM. This CDR3 is CASSPGLAGGPGDTQYF. The CDR3 bases are TGTGCCAGCAGTCCAGGACTAGCGGGGGGGCCAGGGGATACGCAGTATTTT.

The chain is built from TRBV6-5 and TRBJ2-5, with D maybe TRBD1 (5 bases). The J call is in doubt because the DNA end fits TRBJ2-7 better. Per the germline V gene, CDR1 is MNHEY and CDR2 is SVGAGI. This CDR3 region has 14 residues. The CDR3 DNA follows: TGTGCCAGCCCACTCCCGACAGAGTCCAGCGAGCAGTACTTC. It yields the protein CASPLPTESSEQYF.

The J gene is TRBJ1-2, the V gene TRBV4-3; D possibly corresponds to TRBD1 (6 bases). This CDR3 is 15 amino acids long. CDR1 is LGHNA and CDR2 is YSLEER in the germline V gene. V lost 2 bases and J lost 4, with 14 bases in between. In DNA form, the CDR3 reads TGCGCCAGCAGCCAAACAGGGTTAGTGGGCTATGGCTACACCTTC. Protein: CASSQTGLVGYGYTF.

The CDR3 region is CSAIVQGTGNQPQHF. The CDR3 coding sequence is TGCAGTGCTATCGTACAGGGGACGGGCAATCAGCCCCAGCATTTT. This rearrangement joins TRBV20-1 to TRBJ1-5, with TRBD1 matching over 7 bases. In germline, CDR1 is DFQATT, CDR2 SNEGSKA (reference sequence). The CDR3 has 15 residues. V dropped 4 bases and J dropped 2; count of bases not matched to a gene: 8.

The V gene is TRBV25-1, the J gene TRBJ1-5; no reliable D call. The CDR3 is 15 residues long. V lost 4 bases and J 0 bases, leaving 10 bases between the germline ends. Germline CDR1 MGHDK, CDR2 SYGVNS. The CDR3 spells CASSGRRDSNQPQHF. CDR3 coding DNA: TGTGCCAGCAGTGGTCGCCGGGATAGCAATCAGCCCCAGCATTTT.

This clonotype was counted a few times. The genes are TRBV7-8 and TRBJ1-2, with TRBD1 as a possible D gene (5 bases). CDR3 length equals 16 residues. Trimming took 1 base from V and 5 from J, leaving 17 bases between them. The germline CDR1 and CDR2 sequences are SGHVS and FQNEAQ. CDR3 protein: CASSLGYRGSPYGYTF. DNA for the CDR3: TGTGCCAGCAGCTTAGGTTACCGGGGCAGCCCTTATGGCTACACCTTC.

The chain joins TRBV27 to TRBJ2-1; no clear D. The germline V and J ends were trimmed by 3 bases and 10 bases, with 7 bases remaining between them. This CDR3 comprises 11 residues. In germline, CDR1 is MNHEY, CDR2 SMNVEV (reference sequence). CDR3 residues: CASSFWGEQFF. DNA for the CDR3: TGTGCCAGCAGTTTTTGGGGAGAGCAGTTCTTC.

In this sample, this clonotype turned up once. The rearrangement joins TRBV7-2 to TRBJ2-3; D remains ambiguous. There are 15 residues in the CDR3. Trimming cost V 2 bases and J 1 base, with 10 bases left between them. CDR1 is SGHTA and CDR2 is FQGNSA in the germline V gene. CDR3 residues: CASSLPHVGTDTQYF. The CDR3 DNA is TGTGCCAGCAGCTTACCCCACGTGGGCACAGATACGCAGTATTTT.

The chain links TRBV5-5 to TRBJ2-3; D uncertain. Trimming left V 3 bases short and J 10 bases short, with 9 bases between. The CDR3 covers 11 residues. CDR1 and CDR2 (germline): SGHKS, YYEKEE (reference sequence). This CDR3 is CASSSGIAQYF. The CDR3, as DNA: TGTGCCAGCAGCTCGGGCATCGCGCAGTATTTT.

The chain has TRBV20-1 and TRBJ2-5; no clear D. The J call may be in error: the DNA end matches TRBJ2-7 better. This CDR3 is built from 15 residues. Per the germline V gene, CDR1 is DFQATT and CDR2 is SNEGSKA (reference sequence). CDR3 protein: CSARDMGPPRDEQYF. The CDR3 DNA is TGCAGTGCTAGAGATATGGGCCCCCCGCGTGACGAGCAGTACTTC.

Worth noting for this clonotype: No DNA is shown, since the ends of the CDR3 on it are uncertain; the CDR3 is the one TCRdb lists. The chain combines TRBV6-2 or TRBV6-3 with TRBJ2-1; the table assigns TRBD2, which was not confirmed against the DNA. The CDR3 length is 18 residues, termini included. Germline values: CDR1 MNHEY, CDR2 SVGEGT. The CDR3 is CASSTSWMEGGVYNEQFF.

The chain joins TRBV28 to TRBJ2-7; TRBD1 agrees at 7 bases. V shed 3 bases, J shed 7 bases, and the junction held 15 bases outside the gene matches. From germline, CDR1 is MDHEN and CDR2 SYDVKM. This CDR3 region has 16 residues. The CDR3 loop reads CASSFTGTASYNEQYF. The CDR3 DNA reads as TGTGCCAGCAGTTTCACCGGGACAGCTTCCTACAATGAGCAGTACTTC.

The gene calls are TRBV5-1 and TRBJ2-1; 8 bases are shared with TRBD2. The CDR3 sequence is 16 residues long. Germline CDR1 SGHRS, CDR2 YFSETQ. V lost 4 bases, J lost 3 bases, and 9 bases stayed unmatched. In DNA form, the CDR3 reads TGCGCCAGCAGCGCAACACTAGCGGAGCTCTACAATGAGCAGTTCTTC. It specifies CASSATLAELYNEQFF.

The genes are TRBV12-3 or TRBV12-4 and TRBJ2-2, with TRBD2 as a possible D gene (6 bases). The ends were cut back, 8 bases at V and 4 bases at J, with 14 bases in the middle. The CDR3 runs 14 residues. The CDR3 coding sequence is TGTGCCAGCCGGGGACTGACGAGCACCGGGGAGCTGTTTTTT. It yields the protein CASRGLTSTGELFF.

The chain carries TRBV5-1 and TRBJ1-2; 7 positions agree with TRBD1. Germline CDR1 is SGHRS and CDR2 is YFSETQ. Trimming cost V 4 bases and J 2 bases; bases outside gene matches: 8. The CDR3 has 15 residues. The CDR3 loop is CASSPRTGLNYGYTF. The CDR3 region has the DNA TGCGCCAGCAGCCCTCGGACAGGCCTCAACTATGGCTACACCTTC. Together with reference TRBV5-1 and TRBJ1-2, the CDR3 gives the full variable domain: KAGVTQTPRYLIKTRGQQVTLSCSPISGHRSVSWYQQTPGQGLQFLFEYFSETQRNKGNFPGRFSGRQFSNSRSEMNVSTLELGDSALYLCASSPRTGLNYGYTFGSGTRLTVV.

J is TRBJ1-1 and V is TRBV7-2; weak D call: TRBD1 (6 bases). The CDR3 spans 13 residues. V gave up 9 bases and J gave up 3 bases, with 14 bases separating them. Germline loops: CDR1 SGHTA, CDR2 FQGNSA. The CDR3 region is CASNTGRYTEAFF. CDR3 nucleotides: TGTGCCAGTAATACAGGGCGGTACACTGAAGCTTTCTTT.